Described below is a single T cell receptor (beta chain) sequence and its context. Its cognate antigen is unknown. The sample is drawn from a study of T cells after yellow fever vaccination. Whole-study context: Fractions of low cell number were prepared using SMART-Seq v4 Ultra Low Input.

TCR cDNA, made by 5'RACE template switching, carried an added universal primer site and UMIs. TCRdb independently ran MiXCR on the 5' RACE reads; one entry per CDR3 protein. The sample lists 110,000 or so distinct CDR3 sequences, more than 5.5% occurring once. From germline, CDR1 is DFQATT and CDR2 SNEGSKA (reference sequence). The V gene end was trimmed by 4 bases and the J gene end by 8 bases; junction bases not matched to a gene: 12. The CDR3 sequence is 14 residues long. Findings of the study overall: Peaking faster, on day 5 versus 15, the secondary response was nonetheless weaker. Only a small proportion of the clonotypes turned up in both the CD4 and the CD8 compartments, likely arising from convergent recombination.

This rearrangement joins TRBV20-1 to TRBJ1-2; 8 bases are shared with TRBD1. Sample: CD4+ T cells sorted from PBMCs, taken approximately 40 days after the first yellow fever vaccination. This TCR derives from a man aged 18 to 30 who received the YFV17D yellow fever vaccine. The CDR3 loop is CSAIPSTRGHGYTF. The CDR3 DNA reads TGCAGTGCTATCCCTTCAACCAGGGGGCACGGCTACACCTTC.